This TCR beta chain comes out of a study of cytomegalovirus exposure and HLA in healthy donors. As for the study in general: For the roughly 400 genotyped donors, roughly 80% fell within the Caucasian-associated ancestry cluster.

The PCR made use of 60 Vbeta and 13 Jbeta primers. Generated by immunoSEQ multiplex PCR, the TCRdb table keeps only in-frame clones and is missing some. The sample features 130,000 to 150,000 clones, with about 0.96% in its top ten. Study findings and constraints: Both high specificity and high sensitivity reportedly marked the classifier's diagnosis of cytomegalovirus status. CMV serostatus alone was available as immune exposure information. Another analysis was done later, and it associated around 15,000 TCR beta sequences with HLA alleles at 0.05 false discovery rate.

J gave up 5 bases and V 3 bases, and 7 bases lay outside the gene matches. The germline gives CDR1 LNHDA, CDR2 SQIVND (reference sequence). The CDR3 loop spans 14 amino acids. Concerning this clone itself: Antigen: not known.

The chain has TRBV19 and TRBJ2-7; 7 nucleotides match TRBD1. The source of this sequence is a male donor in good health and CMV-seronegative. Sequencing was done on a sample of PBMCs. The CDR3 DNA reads TGTGCCAGTAGTATTTTTGGACAGGCCCACGAGCAGTACTTC. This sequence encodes CASSIFGQAHEQYF.